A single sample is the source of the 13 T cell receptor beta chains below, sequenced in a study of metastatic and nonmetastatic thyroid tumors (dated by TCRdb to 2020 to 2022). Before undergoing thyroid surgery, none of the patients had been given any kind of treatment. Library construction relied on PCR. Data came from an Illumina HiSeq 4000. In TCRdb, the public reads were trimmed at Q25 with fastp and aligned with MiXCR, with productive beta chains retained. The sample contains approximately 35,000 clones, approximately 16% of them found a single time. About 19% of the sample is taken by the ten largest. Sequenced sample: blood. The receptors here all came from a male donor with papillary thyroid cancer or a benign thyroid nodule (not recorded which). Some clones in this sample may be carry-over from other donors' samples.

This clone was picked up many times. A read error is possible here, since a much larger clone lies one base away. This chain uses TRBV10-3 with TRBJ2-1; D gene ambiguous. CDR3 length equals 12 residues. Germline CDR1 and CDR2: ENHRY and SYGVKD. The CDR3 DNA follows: TGTACCATCAGTGGCATCGACAATGAGCAGTTCTTC. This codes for CTISGIDNEQFF.

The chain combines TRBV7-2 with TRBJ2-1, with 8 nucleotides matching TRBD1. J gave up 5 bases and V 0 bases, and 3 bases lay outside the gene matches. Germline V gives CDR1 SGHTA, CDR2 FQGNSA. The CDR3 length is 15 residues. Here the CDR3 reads CASSLAADRDNEQFF. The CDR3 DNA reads TGTGCCAGCAGCTTAGCCGCGGACAGGGACAATGAGCAGTTCTTC.

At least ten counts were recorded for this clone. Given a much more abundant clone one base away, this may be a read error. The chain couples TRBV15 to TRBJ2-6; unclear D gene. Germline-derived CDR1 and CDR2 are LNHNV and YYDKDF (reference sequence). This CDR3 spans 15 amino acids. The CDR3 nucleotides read TGTGTCACCAGCAGAGACCTCTCTGGGGCCAACGTCCTGACTTTC. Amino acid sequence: CVTSRDLSGANVLTF.

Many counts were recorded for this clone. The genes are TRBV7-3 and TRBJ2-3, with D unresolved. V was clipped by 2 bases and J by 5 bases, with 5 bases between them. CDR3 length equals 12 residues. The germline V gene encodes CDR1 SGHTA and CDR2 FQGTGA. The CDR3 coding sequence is TGTGCCAGCAGCTTAGTAGGAGATACGCAGTATTTT. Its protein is CASSLVGDTQYF.

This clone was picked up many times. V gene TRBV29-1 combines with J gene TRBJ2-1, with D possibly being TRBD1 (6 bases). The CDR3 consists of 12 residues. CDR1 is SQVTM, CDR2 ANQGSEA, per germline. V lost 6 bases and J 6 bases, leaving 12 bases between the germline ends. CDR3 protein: CSVRQGTNEQFF. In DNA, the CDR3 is TGCAGCGTCAGGCAGGGGACCAATGAGCAGTTCTTC.

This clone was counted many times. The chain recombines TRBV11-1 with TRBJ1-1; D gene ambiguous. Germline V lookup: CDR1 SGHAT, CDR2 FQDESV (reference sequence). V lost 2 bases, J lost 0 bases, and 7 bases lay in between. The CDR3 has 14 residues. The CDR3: CASSLSVMNTEAFF. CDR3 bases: TGTGCCAGCAGCTTATCGGTCATGAACACTGAAGCTTTCTTT.

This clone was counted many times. The CDR3 DNA follows: TGCAGTGCTCCCAAGACTAGCGGGAGGACGGGTACGCAGTATTTT. Its translation is CSAPKTSGRTGTQYF. This chain uses TRBV20-1 with TRBJ2-3, with TRBD2 identical over 13 bases. V lost 5 bases, J lost 8 bases, and 10 bases stayed unmatched. The CDR3 has 15 amino acids. The germline V gene encodes CDR1 DFQATT and CDR2 SNEGSKA (reference sequence).

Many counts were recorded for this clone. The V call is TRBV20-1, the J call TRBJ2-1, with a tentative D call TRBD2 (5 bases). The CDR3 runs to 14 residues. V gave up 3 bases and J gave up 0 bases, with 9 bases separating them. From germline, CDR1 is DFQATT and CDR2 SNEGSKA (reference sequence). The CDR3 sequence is CSASSAGSYNEQFF. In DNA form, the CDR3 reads TGCAGTGCTAGTTCCGCGGGCTCCTACAATGAGCAGTTCTTC.

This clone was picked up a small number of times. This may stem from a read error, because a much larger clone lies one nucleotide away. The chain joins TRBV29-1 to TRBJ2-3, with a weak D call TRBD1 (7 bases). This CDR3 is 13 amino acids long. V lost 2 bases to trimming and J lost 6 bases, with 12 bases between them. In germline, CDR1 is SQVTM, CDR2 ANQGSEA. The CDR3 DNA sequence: TGCAGCGTTGAACAGGGGGACTGGGATACGCAGTATTTT. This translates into CSVEQGDWDTQYF.

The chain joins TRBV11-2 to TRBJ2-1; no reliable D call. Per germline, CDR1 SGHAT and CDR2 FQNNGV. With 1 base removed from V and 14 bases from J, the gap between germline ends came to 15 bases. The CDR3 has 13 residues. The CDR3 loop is CASSLGPQLEKFF. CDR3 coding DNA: TGTGCCAGCAGCTTAGGTCCCCAGCTGGAGAAGTTCTTC.

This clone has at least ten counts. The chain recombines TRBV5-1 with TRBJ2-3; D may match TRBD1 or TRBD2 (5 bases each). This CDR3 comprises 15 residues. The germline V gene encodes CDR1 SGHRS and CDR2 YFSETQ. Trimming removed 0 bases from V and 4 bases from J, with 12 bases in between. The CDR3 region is CASSLEARDPDTQYF. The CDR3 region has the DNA TGCGCCAGCAGCTTGGAGGCTAGGGACCCAGATACGCAGTATTTT.

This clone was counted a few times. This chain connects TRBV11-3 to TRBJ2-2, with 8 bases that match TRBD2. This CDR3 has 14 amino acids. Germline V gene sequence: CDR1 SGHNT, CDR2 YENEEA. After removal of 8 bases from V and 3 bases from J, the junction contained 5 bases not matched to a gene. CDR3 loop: CASSLAGDTGELFF. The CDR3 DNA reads TGTGCCAGCTCCCTAGCGGGTGACACCGGGGAGCTGTTTTTT. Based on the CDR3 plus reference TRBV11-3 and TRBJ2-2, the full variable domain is EAGVVQSPRYKIIEKKQPVAFWCNPISGHNTLYWYLQNLGQGPELLIRYENEEAVDDSQLPKDRFSAERLKGVDSTLKIQPAELGDSAVYLCASSLAGDTGELFFGEGSRLTVL.

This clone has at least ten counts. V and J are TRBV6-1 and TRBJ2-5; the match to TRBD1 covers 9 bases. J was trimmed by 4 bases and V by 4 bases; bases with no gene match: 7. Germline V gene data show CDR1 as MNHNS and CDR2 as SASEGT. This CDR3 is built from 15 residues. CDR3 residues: CASSAQGAIGETQYF. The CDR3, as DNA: TGTGCCAGCAGTGCACAGGGGGCTATCGGAGAGACCCAGTACTTC.